This TCR beta chain came from a study of response to subunit inactivated influenza vaccine. Trimming removed 6 bases from V and 3 bases from J, with 11 bases in between. The CDR3 is 12 amino acids. Germline V gene data show CDR1 as SQVTM and CDR2 as ANQGSEA. TCRdb used MiXCR to reprocess the RT-PCR reads, holding one entry per CDR3 protein. This table has about 650,000 distinct CDR3 sequences, approximately 14% appearing once. This sequence joins TRBV29-1 and TRBJ1-2; D ambiguous. The source of this sequence is a man over 45 who received an inactivated influenza vaccine. The source was PBMCs from blood, collected around two weeks before vaccination. The CDR3 nucleotides are TGCAGCGTCTTCGGTAGGGACTATGGCTACACCTTC. Translating it yields CSVFGRDYGYTF.